Many counts were recorded for the clone carrying this TCR beta chain. The antigen is unknown. Per the germline V gene, CDR1 is SGHTA and CDR2 is FQGNSA. Deletions cut 1 base from V and 0 bases from J, with 15 bases between. The CDR3 extends over 17 amino acids. Thyroid ultrasound and orbital computed tomography, with clinical symptoms and serum thyroxine and TRAb, informed diagnoses. What was amplified from RNA transcripts were TCR beta CDR3 regions. Researchers ran a first-round RT-PCR on the TCR CDR3 using the HTBI primer set. TCRdb re-called the multiplex PCR reads with MiXCR, one entry per CDR3 protein. The sample lists a few hundred thousand distinct CDR3 sequences; 20% to 25% were seen once. The entry originates in a study of T cells in Graves' hyperthyroidism and ophthalmopathy. Study-level points and caveats: Onset of ophthalmopathy came a median 6.5 months after the model predicted it.

The TCR originated in a man aged 45-60 years with Graves' hyperthyroidism. This chain joins TRBV7-2 and TRBJ2-5, with D possibly TRBD2 on 5 matching bases. Sequenced sample: blood. Here the CDR3 reads CASSLGPLRGNQETQYF. The CDR3 DNA sequence: TGTGCCAGCAGCTTAGGACCCCTTCGGGGAAACCAAGAGACCCAGTACTTC.